Listed below are T cell receptor beta chains from one sample, sequenced in a study of cytomegalovirus exposure and HLA in healthy donors. Assay: immunoSEQ multiplex PCR; the TCRdb copy retains only in-frame clones and omits some. Of 95,000 to 100,000 clones listed, roughly three quarters were seen once; the top ten hold less than 10%. Sequencing input: PBMCs. The receptors were sampled from a female donor in good health and CMV-seronegative. The conserved cysteine and the conserved F or W are not part of the CDR3 here. The order of the fields is J gene, V gene, CDR3 protein.

j_call: TRBJ1-3
v_call: TRBV6-4
cdr3_aa: ASSLSDRLSGNTIY

j_call: TRBJ1-3
v_call: TRBV29-1
cdr3_aa: SASGGSGGNTIY

j_call: TRBJ2-7
v_call: TRBV18
cdr3_aa: ASSPNGGDRGPEQY

j_call: TRBJ2-7
v_call: TRBV30
cdr3_aa: AWKPGQGWQY

j_call: TRBJ2-6
v_call: TRBV5-1
cdr3_aa: ASSLSLGAFLSSGANVLT

j_call: TRBJ2-1
v_call: TRBV7-8
cdr3_aa: ASSLAVPGQGLDEQF

j_call: TRBJ2-7
v_call: TRBV4-3
cdr3_aa: ASSRVREAGKGEQY

j_call: TRBJ1-1
v_call: TRBV2
cdr3_aa: ASRSPQGAEAF

j_call: TRBJ1-2
v_call: TRBV5-1
cdr3_aa: ASSLDGPGNYGYT

j_call: TRBJ1-4
v_call: TRBV7-8
cdr3_aa: ASSLVSGYGEKLF

j_call: TRBJ2-3
v_call: TRBV9
cdr3_aa: ASSVGWTSGSGTDTQY

j_call: TRBJ2-7
v_call: TRBV30
cdr3_aa: AWKGGLYEQY

j_call: TRBJ1-2
v_call: TRBV28
cdr3_aa: ASSLGGAGINYGYT

j_call: TRBJ2-2
v_call: TRBV5-1
cdr3_aa: ASSLASGGTGELF

j_call: -
v_call: TRBV5-4
cdr3_aa: ASSPIAGDTNEQY

j_call: TRBJ1-2
v_call: TRBV6-1
cdr3_aa: ASSATIWYGYT

j_call: TRBJ1-5
v_call: TRBV19
cdr3_aa: ASSYRLTGTHSNQPQH

j_call: TRBJ2-7
v_call: TRBV2
cdr3_aa: ASSPDREVHEQY

j_call: TRBJ1-2
v_call: TRBV28
cdr3_aa: ASRPQGTYNYGYT

j_call: TRBJ2-7
v_call: TRBV5-1
cdr3_aa: ASRRIGGEGYEQY

j_call: TRBJ2-1
v_call: TRBV29-1
cdr3_aa: SVGAWQGKGIYNEQF

j_call: TRBJ1-4
v_call: TRBV7-9
cdr3_aa: ASSLPGSTNEKLF

j_call: TRBJ1-3
v_call: TRBV19
cdr3_aa: ASSIANRARNTIY

j_call: TRBJ2-7
v_call: TRBV4-3
cdr3_aa: ASSQETGPSAYEQY

j_call: TRBJ2-5
v_call: TRBV7-9
cdr3_aa: SSSKGTSGSFETQY

j_call: TRBJ1-1
v_call: TRBV9
cdr3_aa: ASRVLTGETEAF

j_call: TRBJ2-5
v_call: TRBV5-1
cdr3_aa: ASSLGNSFKEWTQY

j_call: TRBJ2-3
v_call: TRBV29-1
cdr3_aa: SVGRQGYTDTQY

j_call: TRBJ2-7
v_call: TRBV5-1
cdr3_aa: ASSSQGGSYEQY

j_call: TRBJ2-1
v_call: TRBV19
cdr3_aa: ASGTSYYNEQF

j_call: TRBJ2-2
v_call: TRBV6-1
cdr3_aa: ASSARDRGRSSGNTGELF

j_call: TRBJ1-4
v_call: TRBV6-5
cdr3_aa: ASSHRGLGEKLF

j_call: TRBJ2-7
v_call: TRBV18
cdr3_aa: ASSPGQAISYEQY

j_call: TRBJ1-4
v_call: TRBV7-8
cdr3_aa: ASNSWTGRDRNEKLF

j_call: -
v_call: TRBV18
cdr3_aa: ASSIDAVGLGEQY

j_call: TRBJ2-2
v_call: TRBV9
cdr3_aa: ASSASGTGNTGELF

j_call: TRBJ2-3
v_call: TRBV6-1
cdr3_aa: ASRGPGDTQY

j_call: TRBJ1-3
v_call: TRBV19
cdr3_aa: ATQTGIGSGNTIY

j_call: TRBJ2-7
v_call: TRBV10-3
cdr3_aa: AIMGGQLYEQY

j_call: TRBJ2-2
v_call: TRBV28
cdr3_aa: ASSRGGAGELF

j_call: TRBJ2-7
v_call: TRBV7-2
cdr3_aa: ASSIIGQPYEQY